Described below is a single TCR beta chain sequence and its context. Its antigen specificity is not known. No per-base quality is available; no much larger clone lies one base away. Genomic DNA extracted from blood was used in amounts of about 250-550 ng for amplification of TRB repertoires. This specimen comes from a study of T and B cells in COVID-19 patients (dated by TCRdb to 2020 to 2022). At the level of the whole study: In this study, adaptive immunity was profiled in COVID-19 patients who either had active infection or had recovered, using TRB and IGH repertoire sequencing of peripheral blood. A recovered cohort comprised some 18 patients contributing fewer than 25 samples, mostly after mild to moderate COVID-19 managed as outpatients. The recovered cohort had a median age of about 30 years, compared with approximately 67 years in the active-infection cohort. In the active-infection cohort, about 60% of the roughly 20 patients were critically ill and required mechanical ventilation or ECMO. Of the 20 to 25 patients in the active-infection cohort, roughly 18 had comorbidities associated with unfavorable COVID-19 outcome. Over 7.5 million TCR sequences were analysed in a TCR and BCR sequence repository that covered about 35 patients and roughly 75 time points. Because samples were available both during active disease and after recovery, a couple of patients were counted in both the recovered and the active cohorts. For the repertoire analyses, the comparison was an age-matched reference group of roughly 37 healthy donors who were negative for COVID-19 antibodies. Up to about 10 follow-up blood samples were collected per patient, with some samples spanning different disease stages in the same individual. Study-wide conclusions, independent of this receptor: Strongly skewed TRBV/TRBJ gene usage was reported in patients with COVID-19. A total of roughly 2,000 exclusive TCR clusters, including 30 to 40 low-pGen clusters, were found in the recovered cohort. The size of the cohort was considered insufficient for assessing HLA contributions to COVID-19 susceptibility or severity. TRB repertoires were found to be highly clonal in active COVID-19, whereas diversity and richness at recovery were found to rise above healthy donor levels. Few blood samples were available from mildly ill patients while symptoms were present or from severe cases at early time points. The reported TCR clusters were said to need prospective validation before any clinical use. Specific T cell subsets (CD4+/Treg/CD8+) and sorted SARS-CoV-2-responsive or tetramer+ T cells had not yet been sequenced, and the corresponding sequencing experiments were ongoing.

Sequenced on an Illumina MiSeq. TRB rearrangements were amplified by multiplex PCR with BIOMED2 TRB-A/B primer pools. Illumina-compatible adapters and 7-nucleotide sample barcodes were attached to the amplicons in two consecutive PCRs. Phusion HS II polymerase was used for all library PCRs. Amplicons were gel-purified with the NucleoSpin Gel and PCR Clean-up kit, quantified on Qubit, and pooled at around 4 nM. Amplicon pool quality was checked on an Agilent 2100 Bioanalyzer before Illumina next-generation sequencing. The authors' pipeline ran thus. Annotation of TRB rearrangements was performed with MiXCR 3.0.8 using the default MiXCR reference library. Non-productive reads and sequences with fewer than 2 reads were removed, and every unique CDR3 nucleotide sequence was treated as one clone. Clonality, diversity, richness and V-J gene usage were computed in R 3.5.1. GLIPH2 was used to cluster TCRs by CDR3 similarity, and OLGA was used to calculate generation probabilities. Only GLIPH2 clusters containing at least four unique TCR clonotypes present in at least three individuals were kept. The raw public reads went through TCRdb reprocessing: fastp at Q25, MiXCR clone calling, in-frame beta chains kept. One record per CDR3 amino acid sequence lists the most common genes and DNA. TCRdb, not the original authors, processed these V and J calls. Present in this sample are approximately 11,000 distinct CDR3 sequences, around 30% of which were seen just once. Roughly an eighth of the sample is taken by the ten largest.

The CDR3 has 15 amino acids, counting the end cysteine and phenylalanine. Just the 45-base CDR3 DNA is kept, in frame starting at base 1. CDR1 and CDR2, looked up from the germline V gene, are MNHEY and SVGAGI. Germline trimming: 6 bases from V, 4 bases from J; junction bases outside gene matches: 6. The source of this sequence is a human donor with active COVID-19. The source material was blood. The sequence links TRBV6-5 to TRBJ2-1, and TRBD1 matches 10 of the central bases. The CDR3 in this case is CASSLGQGWYNEQFF. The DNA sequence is TGTGCCAGCAGCCTGGGACAGGGGTGGTACAATGAGCAGTTCTTC.